The text below deals with one T cell receptor beta chain. This CDR3 comprises 15 residues. Trimming took 0 bases from V and 0 from J, leaving 8 bases between them. The germline CDR1 and CDR2 sequences are SGHRS and YFSETQ. Libraries were prepared by immunoSEQ multiplex PCR; TCRdb keeps only in-frame clonotypes and omits some of them. The data contain roughly 34,000 clones, roughly 90% of them seen just once; the ten biggest clones take up approximately 3.3%. The data stem from a study of T cell changes during pregnancy in multiple sclerosis. The chain combines TRBV5-1 with TRBJ2-3; D perhaps matches TRBD1 (5 bases). This sequence was found in a female donor with multiple sclerosis, enrolled in a pregnancy study. Source: CD8+ T cells from peripheral blood mononuclear cells, taken in the third trimester of pregnancy. The CDR3 DNA reads TGCGCCAGCAGCTTGGAGGGGTACAGCACAGATACGCAGTATTTT. Its protein is CASSLEGYSTDTQYF.